This TCR beta chain stems from a study of T cell responses to AZD1222 COVID-19 vaccine. About the study: Second-dose groups at about 4 or about 12 weeks were pooled. Overall study results and limits: Two doses of AZD1222 preceded a rise in Spike-specific TCR breadth and depth. Repertoire sampling was restricted to post-peak T cell response timepoints.

With regard to this clone: Its antigen is unknown.

Germline CDR1 is MNHNY and CDR2 is SVGAGI (reference sequence). Unmatched junction bases numbered 8, after V lost 6 bases and J lost 5 bases. CDR3 length equals 14 residues. Using immunoSEQ multiplex PCR, the repertoire was profiled, and TCRdb retains in-frame clones only, with some absent. The data show 150,000 or so clones, about 92% seen once. V usage is TRBV6-6 and J usage is TRBJ1-1; 8 bases are shared with TRBD1. The receptor's source is an adult in good health. The sequencing used peripheral blood, collected on day 0 of AZD1222 vaccination. The CDR3 DNA reads as TGTGCCAGCAGCTCTGGACAGGGAGGAACTGAAGCTTTCTTT. Its translation is CASSSGQGGTEAFF.